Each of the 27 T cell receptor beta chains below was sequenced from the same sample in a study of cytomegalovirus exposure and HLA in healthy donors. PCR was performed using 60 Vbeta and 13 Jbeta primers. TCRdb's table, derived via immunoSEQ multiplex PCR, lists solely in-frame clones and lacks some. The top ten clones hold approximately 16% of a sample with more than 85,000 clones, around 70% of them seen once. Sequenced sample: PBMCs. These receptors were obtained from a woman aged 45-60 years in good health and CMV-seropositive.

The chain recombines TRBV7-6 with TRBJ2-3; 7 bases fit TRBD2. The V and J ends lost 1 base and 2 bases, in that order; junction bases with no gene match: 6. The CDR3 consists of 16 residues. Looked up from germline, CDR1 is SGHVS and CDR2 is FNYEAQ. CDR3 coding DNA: TGTGCCAGCAGCTTAGAGGCTAGCGGTGCCACAGATACGCAGTATTTT. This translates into CASSLEASGATDTQYF.

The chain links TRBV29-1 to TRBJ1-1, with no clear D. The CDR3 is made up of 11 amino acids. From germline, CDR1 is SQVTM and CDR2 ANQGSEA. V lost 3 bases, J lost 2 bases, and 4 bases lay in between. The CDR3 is CSVDPNTEAFF. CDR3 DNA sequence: TGCAGCGTTGACCCAAACACTGAAGCTTTCTTT.

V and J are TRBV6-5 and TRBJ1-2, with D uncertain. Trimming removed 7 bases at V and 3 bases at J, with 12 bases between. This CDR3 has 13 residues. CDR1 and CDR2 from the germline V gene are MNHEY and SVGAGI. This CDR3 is CASKEAGDYGYTF. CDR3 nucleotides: TGTGCCAGCAAGGAGGCAGGCGACTATGGCTACACCTTC.

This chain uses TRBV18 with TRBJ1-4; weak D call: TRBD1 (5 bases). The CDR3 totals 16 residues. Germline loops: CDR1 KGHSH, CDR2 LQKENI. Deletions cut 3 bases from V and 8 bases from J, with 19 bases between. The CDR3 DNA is TGTGCCAGCTCACCCTTTGTAGGCAGGGTCGGAGAAAAACTGTTTTTT. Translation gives CASSPFVGRVGEKLFF.

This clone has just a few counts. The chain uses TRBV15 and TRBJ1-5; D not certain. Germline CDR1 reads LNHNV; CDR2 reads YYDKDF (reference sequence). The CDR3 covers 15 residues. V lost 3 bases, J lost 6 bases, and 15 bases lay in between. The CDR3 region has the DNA TGTGCCACCAGCAGCGCCCGAGGGTTTCCTCAGCCCCAGCATTTT. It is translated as CATSSARGFPQPQHF.

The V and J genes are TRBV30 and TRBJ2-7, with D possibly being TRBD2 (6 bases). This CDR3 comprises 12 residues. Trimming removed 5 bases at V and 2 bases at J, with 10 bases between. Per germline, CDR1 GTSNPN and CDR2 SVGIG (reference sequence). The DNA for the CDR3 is TGTGCCTGGCGGGCGGGAACCTACGAGCAGTACTTC. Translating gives CAWRAGTYEQYF.

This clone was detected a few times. The CDR3 region has the DNA TGCAGTGCTTACAGGGGGGGCGCTTTCTTT. It translates to CSAYRGGAFF. This chain uses TRBV20-1 with TRBJ1-1; 8 nucleotides align to TRBD1. V gave up 5 bases and J gave up 11 bases; unmatched junction bases: 4. Germline loops: CDR1 DFQATT, CDR2 SNEGSKA (reference sequence). The CDR3 totals 10 residues.

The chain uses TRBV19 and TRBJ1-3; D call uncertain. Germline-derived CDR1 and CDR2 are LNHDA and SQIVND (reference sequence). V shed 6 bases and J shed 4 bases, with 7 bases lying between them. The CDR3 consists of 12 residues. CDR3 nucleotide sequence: TGTGCCAGTAGCCTAGCGGGAAACACCATATATTTT. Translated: CASSLAGNTIYF.

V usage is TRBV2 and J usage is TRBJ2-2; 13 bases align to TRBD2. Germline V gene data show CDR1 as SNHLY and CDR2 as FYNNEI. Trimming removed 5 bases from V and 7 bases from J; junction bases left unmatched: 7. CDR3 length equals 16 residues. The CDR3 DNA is TGTGCCAGCAGTCTAGGACTAGCGGGAGCGGGCGGGGAGCTGTTTTTT. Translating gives CASSLGLAGAGGELFF.

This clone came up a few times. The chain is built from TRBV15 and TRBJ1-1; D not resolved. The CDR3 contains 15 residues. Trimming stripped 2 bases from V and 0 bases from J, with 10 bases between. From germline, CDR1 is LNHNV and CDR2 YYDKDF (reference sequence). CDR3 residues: CATSRPTGMNTEAFF. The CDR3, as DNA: TGTGCCACCAGCAGACCGACGGGAATGAACACTGAAGCTTTCTTT.

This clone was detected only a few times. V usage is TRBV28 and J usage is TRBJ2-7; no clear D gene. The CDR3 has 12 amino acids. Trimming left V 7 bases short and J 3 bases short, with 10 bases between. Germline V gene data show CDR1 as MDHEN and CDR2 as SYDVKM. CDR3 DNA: TGTGCCAGCAACGGTAATGACTACGAGCAGTACTTC. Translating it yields CASNGNDYEQYF.

The CDR3 here is CASSFGQGNTEAFF. The CDR3 DNA reads as TGTGCCAGCAGCTTTGGACAGGGTAACACTGAAGCTTTCTTT. The chain couples TRBV7-9 to TRBJ1-1; 8 bases match TRBD1. This CDR3 region has 14 residues. Germline-derived CDR1 and CDR2 are SEHNR and FQNEAQ (reference sequence). Trimming at V came to 3 bases and at J to 2 bases, leaving 2 bases not matched to a gene.

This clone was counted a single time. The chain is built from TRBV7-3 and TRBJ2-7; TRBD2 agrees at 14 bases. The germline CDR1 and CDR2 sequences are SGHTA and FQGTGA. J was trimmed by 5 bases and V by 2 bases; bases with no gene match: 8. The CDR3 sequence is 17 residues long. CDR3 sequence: CASSLGLAGGLRDEQYF. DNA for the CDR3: TGTGCCAGCAGCTTAGGACTAGCGGGAGGCTTGAGGGACGAGCAGTACTTC.

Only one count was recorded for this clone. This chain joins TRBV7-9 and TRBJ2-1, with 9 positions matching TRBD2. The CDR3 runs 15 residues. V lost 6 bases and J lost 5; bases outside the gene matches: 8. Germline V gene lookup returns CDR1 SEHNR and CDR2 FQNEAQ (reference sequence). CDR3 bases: TGTGCCAGCAGTCCCTGGACTAGCGCTAACAATGAGCAGTTCTTC. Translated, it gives CASSPWTSANNEQFF.

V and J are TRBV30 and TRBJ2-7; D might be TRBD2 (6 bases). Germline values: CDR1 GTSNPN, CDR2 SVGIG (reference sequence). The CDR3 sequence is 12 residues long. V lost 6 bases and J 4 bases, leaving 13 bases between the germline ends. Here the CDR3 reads CACVSRGYEQYF. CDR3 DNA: TGTGCCTGTGTTAGTCGGGGGTACGAGCAGTACTTC.

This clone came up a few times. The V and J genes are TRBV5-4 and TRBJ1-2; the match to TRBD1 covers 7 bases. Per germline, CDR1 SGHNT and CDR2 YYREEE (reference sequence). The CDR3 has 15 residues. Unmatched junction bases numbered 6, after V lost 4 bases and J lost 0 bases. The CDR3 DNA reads TGTGCCAGCAGCCCCGGGACAGCTTCTAACTATGGCTACACCTTC. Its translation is CASSPGTASNYGYTF.

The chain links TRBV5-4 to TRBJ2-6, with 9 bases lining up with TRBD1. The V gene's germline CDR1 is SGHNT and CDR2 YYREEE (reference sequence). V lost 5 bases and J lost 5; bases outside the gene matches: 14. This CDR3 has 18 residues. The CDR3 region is CASRGTGTSQVWANVLTF. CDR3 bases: TGTGCCAGCAGGGGGACAGGGACATCCCAAGTTTGGGCCAACGTCCTGACTTTC.

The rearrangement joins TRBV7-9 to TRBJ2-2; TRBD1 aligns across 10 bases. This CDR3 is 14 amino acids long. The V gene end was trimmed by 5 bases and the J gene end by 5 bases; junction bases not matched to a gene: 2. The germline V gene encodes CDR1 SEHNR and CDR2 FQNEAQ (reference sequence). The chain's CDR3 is CASSRTGGTGELFF. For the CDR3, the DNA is TGTGCCAGCAGCCGGACAGGGGGGACCGGGGAGCTGTTTTTT.

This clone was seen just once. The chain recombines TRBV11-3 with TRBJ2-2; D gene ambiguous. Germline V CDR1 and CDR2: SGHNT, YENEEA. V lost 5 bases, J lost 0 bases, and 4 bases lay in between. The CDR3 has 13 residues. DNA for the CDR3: TGTGCCAGCAGCCGTACGAACACCGGGGAGCTGTTTTTT. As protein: CASSRTNTGELFF.

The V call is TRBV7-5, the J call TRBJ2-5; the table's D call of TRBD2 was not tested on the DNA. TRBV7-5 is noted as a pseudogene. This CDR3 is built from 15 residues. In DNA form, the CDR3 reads TGTGTCAAATATCGCCAGCGGGAGGAACGGGAGACCCAGTACTTC. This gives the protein CVKYRQREERETQYF.

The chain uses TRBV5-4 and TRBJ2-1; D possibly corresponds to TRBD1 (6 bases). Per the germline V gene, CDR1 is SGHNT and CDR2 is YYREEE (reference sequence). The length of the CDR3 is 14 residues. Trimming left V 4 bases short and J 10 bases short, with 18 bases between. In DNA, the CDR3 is TGTGCCAGCAGCCCAGGCTACAGGGTGGAGGAGCAGTTCTTC. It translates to CASSPGYRVEEQFF.

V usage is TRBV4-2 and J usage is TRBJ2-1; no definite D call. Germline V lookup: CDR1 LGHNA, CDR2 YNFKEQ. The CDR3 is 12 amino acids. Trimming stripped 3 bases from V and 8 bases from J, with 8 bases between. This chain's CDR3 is CASSQSFHEQFF. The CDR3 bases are TGTGCCAGCAGCCAGAGTTTCCATGAGCAGTTCTTC.

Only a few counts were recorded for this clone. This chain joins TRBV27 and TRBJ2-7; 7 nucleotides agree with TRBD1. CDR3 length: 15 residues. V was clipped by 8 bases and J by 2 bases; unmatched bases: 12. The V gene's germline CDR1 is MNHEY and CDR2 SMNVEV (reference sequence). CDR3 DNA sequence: TGTGCCAGCCGCCCAGGACAGGTGACCCCCTACGAGCAGTACTTC. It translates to CASRPGQVTPYEQYF.

The CDR3 spells CASSSQGYDQPQHF. CDR3 coding DNA: TGTGCCAGTAGTAGTCAGGGGTACGATCAGCCCCAGCATTTT. The chain joins TRBV19 to TRBJ1-5, with D perhaps TRBD1 (6 bases). There are 14 residues in the CDR3. Trimming stripped 4 bases from V and 5 bases from J, with 12 bases between. Per the germline V gene, CDR1 is LNHDA and CDR2 is SQIVND (reference sequence).

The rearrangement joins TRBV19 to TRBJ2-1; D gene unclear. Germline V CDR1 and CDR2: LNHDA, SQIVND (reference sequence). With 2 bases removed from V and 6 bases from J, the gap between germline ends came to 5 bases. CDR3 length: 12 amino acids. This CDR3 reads CASSISVNEQFF. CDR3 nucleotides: TGTGCCAGTAGTATATCAGTCAATGAGCAGTTCTTC.

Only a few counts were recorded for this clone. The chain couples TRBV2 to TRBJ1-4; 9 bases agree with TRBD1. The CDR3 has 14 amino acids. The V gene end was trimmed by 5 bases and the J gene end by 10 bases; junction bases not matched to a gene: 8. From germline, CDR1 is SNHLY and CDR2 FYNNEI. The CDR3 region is CASSLGQGAGKLFF. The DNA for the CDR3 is TGTGCCAGCAGTTTGGGACAGGGCGCAGGAAAACTGTTTTTT. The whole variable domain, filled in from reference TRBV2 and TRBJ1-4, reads EPEVTQTPSHQVTQMGQEVILRCVPISNHLYFYWYRQILGQKVEFLVSFYNNEISEKSEIFDDQFSVERPDGSNFTLKIRSTKLEDSAMYFCASSLGQGAGKLFFGSGTQLSVL.

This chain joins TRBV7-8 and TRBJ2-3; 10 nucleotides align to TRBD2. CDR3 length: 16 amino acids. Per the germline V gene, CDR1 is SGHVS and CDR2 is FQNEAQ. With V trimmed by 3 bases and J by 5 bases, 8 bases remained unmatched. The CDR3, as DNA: TGTGCCAGCAGCTTCCTATCGGGACTAGCGAGAGATACGCAGTATTTT. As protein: CASSFLSGLARDTQYF.